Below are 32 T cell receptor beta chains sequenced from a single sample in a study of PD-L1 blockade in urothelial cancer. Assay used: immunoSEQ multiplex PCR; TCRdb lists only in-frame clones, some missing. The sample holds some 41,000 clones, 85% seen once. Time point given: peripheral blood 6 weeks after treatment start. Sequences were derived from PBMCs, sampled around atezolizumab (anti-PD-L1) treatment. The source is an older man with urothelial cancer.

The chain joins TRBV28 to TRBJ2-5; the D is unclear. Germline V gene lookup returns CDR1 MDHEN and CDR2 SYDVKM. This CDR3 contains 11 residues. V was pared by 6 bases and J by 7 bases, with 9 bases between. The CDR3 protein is CASSLTRTQYF. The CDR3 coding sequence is TGTGCCAGCAGCCTAACGCGGACCCAGTACTTC.

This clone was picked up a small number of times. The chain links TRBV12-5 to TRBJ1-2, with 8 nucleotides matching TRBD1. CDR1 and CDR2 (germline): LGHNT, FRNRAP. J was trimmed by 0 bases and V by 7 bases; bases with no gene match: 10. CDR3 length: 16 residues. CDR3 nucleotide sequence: TGTGCTAGTGACCGGGCCCCAGGGGGCCCTAACTATGGCTACACCTTC. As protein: CASDRAPGGPNYGYTF.

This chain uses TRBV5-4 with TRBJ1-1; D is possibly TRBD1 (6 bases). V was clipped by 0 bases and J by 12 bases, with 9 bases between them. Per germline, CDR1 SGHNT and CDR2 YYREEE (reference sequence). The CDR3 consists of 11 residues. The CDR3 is CASSLGQATFF. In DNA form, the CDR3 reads TGTGCCAGCAGCTTGGGACAGGCGACTTTCTTT.

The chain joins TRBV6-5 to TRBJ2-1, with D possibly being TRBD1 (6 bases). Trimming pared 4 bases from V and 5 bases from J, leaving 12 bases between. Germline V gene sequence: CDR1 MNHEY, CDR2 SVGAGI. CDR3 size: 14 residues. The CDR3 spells CASSLVGGNNEQFF. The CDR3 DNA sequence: TGTGCCAGCAGTTTGGTAGGGGGAAACAATGAGCAGTTCTTC.

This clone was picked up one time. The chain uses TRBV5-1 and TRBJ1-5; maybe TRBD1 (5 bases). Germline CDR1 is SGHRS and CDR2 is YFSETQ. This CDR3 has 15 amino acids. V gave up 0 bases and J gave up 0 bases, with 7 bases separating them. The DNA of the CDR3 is TGCGCCAGCAGCTTGGAGGACAATAGCAATCAGCCCCAGCATTTT. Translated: CASSLEDNSNQPQHF. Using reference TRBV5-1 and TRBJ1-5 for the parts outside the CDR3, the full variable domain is KAGVTQTPRYLIKTRGQQVTLSCSPISGHRSVSWYQQTPGQGLQFLFEYFSETQRNKGNFPGRFSGRQFSNSRSEMNVSTLELGDSALYLCASSLEDNSNQPQHFGDGTRLSIL.

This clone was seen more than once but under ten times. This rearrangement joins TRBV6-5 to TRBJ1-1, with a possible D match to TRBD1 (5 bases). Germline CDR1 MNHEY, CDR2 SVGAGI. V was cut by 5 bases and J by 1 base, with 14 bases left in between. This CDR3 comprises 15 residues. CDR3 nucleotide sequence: TGTGCCAGCAGTCGGGGGAGCAGGGCGAACACTGAAGCTTTCTTT. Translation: CASSRGSRANTEAFF.

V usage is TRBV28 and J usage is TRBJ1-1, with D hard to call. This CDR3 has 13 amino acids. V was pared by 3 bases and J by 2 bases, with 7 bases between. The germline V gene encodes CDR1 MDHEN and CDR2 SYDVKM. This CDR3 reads CASSFAGNTEAFF. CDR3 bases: TGTGCCAGCAGTTTCGCGGGAAACACTGAAGCTTTCTTT.

CDR3 sequence: CASSTDRATNYGYTF. Written as DNA, the CDR3 is TGTGCCAGCAGCACCGACAGGGCAACTAACTATGGCTACACCTTC. This sequence joins TRBV2 and TRBJ1-2; 7 bases line up with TRBD1. V shed 6 bases and J 0 bases; nucleotides not matched to a gene: 7. The germline gives CDR1 SNHLY, CDR2 FYNNEI. CDR3 length equals 15 residues.

The CDR3 spells CASSPGTGGRYNEQFF. For the CDR3, the DNA is TGCGCCAGCAGCCCCGGGACAGGGGGCCGATACAATGAGCAGTTCTTC. The J gene is TRBJ2-1, the V gene TRBV5-1; 12 bases line up with TRBD1. In germline, CDR1 is SGHRS, CDR2 YFSETQ. The CDR3 spans 16 residues. The J segment lost 4 bases and the V segment lost 4 bases, leaving 6 bases of the junction unmatched.

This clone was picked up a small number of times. This CDR3 reads CASSARREMGSNYGYTF. CDR3 nucleotides: TGTGCCAGCAGCGCCCGACGGGAAATGGGATCCAACTATGGCTACACCTTC. The V call is TRBV9, the J call TRBJ1-2; D unclear. Trimming left V 3 bases short and J 2 bases short, with 20 bases between. The CDR3 has 17 amino acids. Germline CDR1 SGDLS, CDR2 YYNGEE.

The CDR3 sequence: CASSLSGSSHEQYF. The CDR3 nucleotides are TGTGCCAGCAGCTTGTCCGGGAGTTCCCACGAGCAGTACTTC. V gene TRBV7-2 combines with J gene TRBJ2-7; tentative D call: TRBD2 (6 bases). Germline CDR1 is SGHTA and CDR2 is FQGNSA. The CDR3 totals 14 residues. Trimming took 3 bases from V and 5 from J, leaving 14 bases between them.

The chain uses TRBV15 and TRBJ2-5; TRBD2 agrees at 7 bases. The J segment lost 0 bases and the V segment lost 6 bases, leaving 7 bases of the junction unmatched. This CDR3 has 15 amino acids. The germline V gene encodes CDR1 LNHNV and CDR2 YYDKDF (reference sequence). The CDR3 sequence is CATSVRDYHQETQYF. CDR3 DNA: TGTGCCACCAGTGTGCGGGACTACCACCAAGAGACCCAGTACTTC.

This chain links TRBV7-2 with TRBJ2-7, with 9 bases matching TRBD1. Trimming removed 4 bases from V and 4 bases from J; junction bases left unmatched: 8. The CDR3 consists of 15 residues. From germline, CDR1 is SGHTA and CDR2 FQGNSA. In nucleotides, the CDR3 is TGTGCCAGCAGCTCCTCACAGGGGGCGCGGTACGAGCAGTACTTC. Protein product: CASSSSQGARYEQYF. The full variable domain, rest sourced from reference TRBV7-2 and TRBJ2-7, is GAGVSQSPSNKVTEKGKDVELRCDPISGHTALYWYRQSLGQGLEFLIYFQGNSAPDKSGLPSDRFSAERTGGSVSTLTIQRTQQEDSAVYLCASSSSQGARYEQYFGPGTRLTVT.

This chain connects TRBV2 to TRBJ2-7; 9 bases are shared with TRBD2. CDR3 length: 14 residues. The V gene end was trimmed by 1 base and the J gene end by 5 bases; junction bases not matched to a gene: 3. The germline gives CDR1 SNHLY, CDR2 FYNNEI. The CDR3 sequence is CASSEGSGSNEQYF. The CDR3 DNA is TGTGCCAGCAGTGAAGGTAGCGGGAGTAACGAGCAGTACTTC.

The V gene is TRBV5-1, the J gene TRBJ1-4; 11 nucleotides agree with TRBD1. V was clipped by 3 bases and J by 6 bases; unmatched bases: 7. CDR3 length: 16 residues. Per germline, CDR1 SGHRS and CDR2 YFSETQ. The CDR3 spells CASSWGPGQGDEKLFF. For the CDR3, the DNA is TGCGCCAGCAGCTGGGGGCCGGGACAGGGGGATGAAAAACTGTTTTTT.

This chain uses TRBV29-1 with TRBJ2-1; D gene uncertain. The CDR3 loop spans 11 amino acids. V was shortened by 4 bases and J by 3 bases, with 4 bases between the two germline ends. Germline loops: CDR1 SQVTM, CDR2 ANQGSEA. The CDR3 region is CSVGHYNEQFF. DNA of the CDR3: TGCAGCGTTGGTCACTACAATGAGCAGTTCTTC.

CDR3 DNA sequence: TGTGCCTGGAGTTCCCTCCGTAACTATGGCTACACCTTC. Residues: CAWSSLRNYGYTF. The V call is TRBV30, the J call TRBJ1-2; D is unclear. V was shortened by 2 bases and J by 1 base, with 8 bases between the two germline ends. There are 13 residues in the CDR3. CDR1 is GTSNPN, CDR2 SVGIG, per germline (reference sequence).

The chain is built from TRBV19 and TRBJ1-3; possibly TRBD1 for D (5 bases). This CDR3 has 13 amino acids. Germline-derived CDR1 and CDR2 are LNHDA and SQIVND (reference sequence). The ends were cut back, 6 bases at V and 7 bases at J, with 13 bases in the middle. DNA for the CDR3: TGTGCCAGTAGAGTGGACATAGAGAACACCATATATTTT. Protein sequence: CASRVDIENTIYF. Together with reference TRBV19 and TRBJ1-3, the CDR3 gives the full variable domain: DGGITQSPKYLFRKEGQNVTLSCEQNLNHDAMYWYRQDPGQGLRLIYYSQIVNDFQKGDIAEGYSVSREKKESFPLTVTSAQKNPTAFYLCASRVDIENTIYFGEGSWLTVV.

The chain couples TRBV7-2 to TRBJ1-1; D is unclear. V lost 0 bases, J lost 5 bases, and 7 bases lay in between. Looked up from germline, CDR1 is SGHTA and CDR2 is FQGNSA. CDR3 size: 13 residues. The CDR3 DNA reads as TGTGCCAGCAGCTTAGCTGAGGGAACTGAAGCTTTCTTT. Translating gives CASSLAEGTEAFF.

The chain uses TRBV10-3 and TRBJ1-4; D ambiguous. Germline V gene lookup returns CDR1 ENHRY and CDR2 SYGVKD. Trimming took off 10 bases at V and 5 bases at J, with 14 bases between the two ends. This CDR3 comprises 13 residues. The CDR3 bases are TGTGCCACGAGTAGAGGTAAAAATGAAAAACTGTTTTTT. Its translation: CATSRGKNEKLFF.

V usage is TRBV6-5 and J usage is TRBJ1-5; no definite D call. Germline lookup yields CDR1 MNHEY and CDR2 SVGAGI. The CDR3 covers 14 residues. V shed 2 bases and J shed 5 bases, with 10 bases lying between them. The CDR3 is CASSYSPDYQPQHF. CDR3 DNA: TGTGCCAGCAGTTACAGCCCTGACTATCAGCCCCAGCATTTT.

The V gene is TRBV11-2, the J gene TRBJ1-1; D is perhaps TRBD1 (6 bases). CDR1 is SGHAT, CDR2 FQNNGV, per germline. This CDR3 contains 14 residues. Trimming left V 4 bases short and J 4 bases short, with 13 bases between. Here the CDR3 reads CASSWNRVGTEAFF. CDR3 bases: TGTGCCAGCAGCTGGAACAGGGTCGGCACTGAAGCTTTCTTT.

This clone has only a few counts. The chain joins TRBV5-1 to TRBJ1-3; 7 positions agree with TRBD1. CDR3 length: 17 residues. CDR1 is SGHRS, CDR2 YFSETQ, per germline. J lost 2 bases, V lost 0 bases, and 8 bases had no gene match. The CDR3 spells CASSLVGDRITGNTIYF. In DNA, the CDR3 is TGCGCCAGCAGCTTGGTGGGGGACAGAATTACTGGAAACACCATATATTTT.

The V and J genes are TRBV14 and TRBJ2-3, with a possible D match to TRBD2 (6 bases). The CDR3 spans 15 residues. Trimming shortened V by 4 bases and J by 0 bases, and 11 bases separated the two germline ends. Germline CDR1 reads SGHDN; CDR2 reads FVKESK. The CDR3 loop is CASSPRDGSTDTQYF. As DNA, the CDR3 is TGTGCCAGCAGCCCGCGGGACGGTAGCACAGATACGCAGTATTTT.

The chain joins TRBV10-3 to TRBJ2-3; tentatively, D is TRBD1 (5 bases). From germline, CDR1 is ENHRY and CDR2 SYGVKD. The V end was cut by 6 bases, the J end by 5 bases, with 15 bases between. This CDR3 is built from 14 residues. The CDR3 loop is CAIRERGAGDTQYF. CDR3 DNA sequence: TGTGCCATCAGGGAAAGGGGCGCAGGAGATACGCAGTATTTT.

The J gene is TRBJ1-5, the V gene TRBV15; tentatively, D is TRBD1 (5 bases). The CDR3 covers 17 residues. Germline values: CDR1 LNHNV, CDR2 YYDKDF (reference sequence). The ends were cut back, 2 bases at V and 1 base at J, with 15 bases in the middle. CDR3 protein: CATSRPGRDGSNQPQHF. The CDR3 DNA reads TGTGCCACCAGCAGACCCGGCAGGGATGGGAGCAATCAGCCCCAGCATTTT.

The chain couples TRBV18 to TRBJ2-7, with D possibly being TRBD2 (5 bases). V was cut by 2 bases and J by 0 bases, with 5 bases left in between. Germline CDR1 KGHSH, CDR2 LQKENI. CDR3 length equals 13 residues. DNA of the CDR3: TGTGCCAGCTCACCAGGGAGCTCCTACGAGCAGTACTTC. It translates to CASSPGSSYEQYF.

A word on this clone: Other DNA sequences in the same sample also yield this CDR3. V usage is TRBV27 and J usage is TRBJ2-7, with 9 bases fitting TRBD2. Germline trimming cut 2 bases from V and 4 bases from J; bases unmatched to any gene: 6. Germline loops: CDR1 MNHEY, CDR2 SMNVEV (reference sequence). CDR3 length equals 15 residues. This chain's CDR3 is CASSLSWTSAYEQYF. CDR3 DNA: TGTGCCAGCAGTTTAAGTTGGACTAGCGCTTACGAGCAGTACTTC.

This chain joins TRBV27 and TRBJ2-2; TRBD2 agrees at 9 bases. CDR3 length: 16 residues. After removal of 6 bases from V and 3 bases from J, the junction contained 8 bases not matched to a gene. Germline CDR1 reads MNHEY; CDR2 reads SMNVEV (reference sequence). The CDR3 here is CASSWDSGSYTGELFF. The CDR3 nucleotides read TGTGCCAGCAGCTGGGATAGCGGGAGTTACACCGGGGAGCTGTTTTTT.

The CDR3: CASSQESTTGNTIYF. Written as DNA, the CDR3 is TGCGCCAGCAGCCAAGAGTCGACAACTGGAAACACCATATATTTT. The chain is built from TRBV4-1 and TRBJ1-3, with D uncertain. This CDR3 is built from 15 residues. The ends were cut back, 0 bases at V and 2 bases at J, with 8 bases in the middle. Germline V lookup: CDR1 MGHRA, CDR2 YSYEKL.

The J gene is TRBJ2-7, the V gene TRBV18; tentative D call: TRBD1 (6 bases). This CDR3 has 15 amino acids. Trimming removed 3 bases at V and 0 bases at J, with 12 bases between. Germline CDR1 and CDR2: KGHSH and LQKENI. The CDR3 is CASSPEQGDSYEQYF. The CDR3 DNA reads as TGTGCCAGCTCACCGGAACAGGGTGACTCCTACGAGCAGTACTTC.

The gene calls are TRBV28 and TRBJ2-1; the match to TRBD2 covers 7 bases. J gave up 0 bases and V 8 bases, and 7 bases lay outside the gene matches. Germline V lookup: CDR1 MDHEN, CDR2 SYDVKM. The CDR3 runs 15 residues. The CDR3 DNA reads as TGTGCCAGCGGTGGGTCGGGAGGCTCCTACAATGAGCAGTTCTTC. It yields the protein CASGGSGGSYNEQFF.